A selection of T cell receptor beta chains follows, all from one sample in a study of blood T cell repertoires in COVID-19. Measured with immunoSEQ multiplex PCR; TCRdb has only the in-frame clones, and not every one. In the table there are a few hundred thousand clones, about 88% of which are singletons. The source material was peripheral blood. These receptors came from a man in his fifties or sixties with COVID-19, enrolled during active disease. CDR3s include the opening cysteine and the closing phenylalanine or tryptophan. Each record gives: clone size, J gene, V gene, D gene, CDR3 DNA, CDR3 protein. A D gene is named only where the DNA matches it firmly. Clone size is given for some rows only: seen once, a few or many times, or a class if the clone is expanded.

clone size: NA; J gene: TRBJ2-1; V gene: TRBV15; D gene: NA; CDR3 DNA: TGTGCCACCAGCAGAGTTCTGGGGGGTACCCCGGACAATGAGCAGTTCTTC; CDR3 protein: CATSRVLGGTPDNEQFF
clone size: NA; J gene: TRBJ2-3; V gene: TRBV2; D gene: NA; CDR3 DNA: TGTGCCAGCAGTGACAGGGTCTATAATACGCAGTATTTT; CDR3 protein: CASSDRVYNTQYF
clone size: once; J gene: TRBJ1-1; V gene: TRBV9; D gene: NA; CDR3 DNA: TGTGCCAGCAGCGTAGGTTTTTCGGCAGGCGACACTGAAGCTTTCTTT; CDR3 protein: CASSVGFSAGDTEAFF
clone size: NA; J gene: TRBJ1-6; V gene: TRBV5-8; D gene: TRBD1; CDR3 DNA: TGTGCCAGCAGCTCGGGACAGGGTGATAATTCACCCCTCCACTTT; CDR3 protein: CASSSGQGDNSPLHF
clone size: NA; J gene: TRBJ1-2; V gene: TRBV5-4; D gene: NA; CDR3 DNA: TGTGCCAGCAGCACACCTTACGAAATTATCTATGGCTACACCTTC; CDR3 protein: CASSTPYEIIYGYTF
clone size: NA; J gene: TRBJ2-7; V gene: TRBV6-2/TRBV6-3; D gene: TRBD1; CDR3 DNA: TGTGCCAGCAGCCCAACCGGGACAGGCATCTACGAGCAGTACTTC; CDR3 protein: CASSPTGTGIYEQYF
clone size: NA; J gene: TRBJ1-5; V gene: TRBV6-2/TRBV6-3; D gene: TRBD1; CDR3 DNA: TGTGCCAGCAGCCCAAACAGGGGGCATCAGCCCCAGCATTTT; CDR3 protein: CASSPNRGHQPQHF
clone size: NA; J gene: TRBJ1-2; V gene: TRBV4-3; D gene: NA; CDR3 DNA: TGCGCCAGCAGCCAAGGCTTACGGGATTCTAACTATGGCTACACCTTC; CDR3 protein: CASSQGLRDSNYGYTF
clone size: once; J gene: TRBJ2-5; V gene: TRBV6-5; D gene: TRBD1; CDR3 DNA: TGTGCCAGCAAGACAGGGGGACGAGAGACCCAGTACTTC; CDR3 protein: CASKTGGRETQYF
clone size: NA; J gene: TRBJ1-2; V gene: TRBV30; D gene: NA; CDR3 DNA: TGTGCCTGGAGTCCCCCCGGGTCGAGGGTCCCTCGTAGCTATGGCTACACCTTC; CDR3 protein: CAWSPPGSRVPRSYGYTF
clone size: NA; J gene: TRBJ1-6; V gene: TRBV19; D gene: NA; CDR3 DNA: TGTGCCAGTAGTATAAATAAGGCGACAAGCTATTCACCCCTCCACTTT; CDR3 protein: CASSINKATSYSPLHF
clone size: NA; J gene: TRBJ1-1; V gene: TRBV19; D gene: TRBD1; CDR3 DNA: TGTGCCAGTAGCTCAGGGGGGAACACTGAAGCTTTCTTT; CDR3 protein: CASSSGGNTEAFF
clone size: NA; J gene: TRBJ2-7; V gene: TRBV27; D gene: NA; CDR3 DNA: TGTGCCAGCAGTTGGCGCGGCCTAGTAGACGAGCAGTACTTC; CDR3 protein: CASSWRGLVDEQYF
clone size: NA; J gene: TRBJ2-1; V gene: TRBV5-1; D gene: NA; CDR3 DNA: TGCGCCAGCAGCTTGGACAGGGAAGTTGAGCAGTTCTTC; CDR3 protein: CASSLDREVEQFF
clone size: NA; J gene: TRBJ2-5; V gene: TRBV11-1; D gene: NA; CDR3 DNA: TGTGCCAGCAGCTTAGGTGGGGCAGGCCAAGAGACCCAGTACTTC; CDR3 protein: CASSLGGAGQETQYF
clone size: NA; J gene: TRBJ2-3; V gene: TRBV7-9; D gene: TRBD1; CDR3 DNA: TGTGCCAGCAGCCTAGGGGACAGAATCTCAGATACGCAGTATTTT; CDR3 protein: CASSLGDRISDTQYF
clone size: NA; J gene: TRBJ2-5; V gene: TRBV5-8; D gene: TRBD2; CDR3 DNA: TGTGCCAGCAGCCCCGGACTAGCGGGAGACCTCGAGACCCAGTACTTC; CDR3 protein: CASSPGLAGDLETQYF
clone size: NA; J gene: TRBJ2-2; V gene: TRBV21-1; D gene: NA; CDR3 DNA: TGTGCCAGCAGCATAATTCCGGGAGACCTCACCGGGGAGCTGTTTTTT; CDR3 protein: CASSIIPGDLTGELFF
clone size: NA; J gene: TRBJ2-3; V gene: TRBV6-5; D gene: NA; CDR3 DNA: TGTGCCAGCAGGCCTATTTGGGATACGCAGTATTTT; CDR3 protein: CASRPIWDTQYF
clone size: NA; J gene: TRBJ2-3; V gene: TRBV14; D gene: NA; CDR3 DNA: TGTGCCAGCAGCCAAGTAAGAGAACAGGTTTCTTTT; CDR3 protein: CASSQVREQVSF
clone size: NA; J gene: TRBJ2-5; V gene: TRBV21-1; D gene: NA; CDR3 DNA: TGTGCCAGCAGCAAAGGAGGGGGATCCTCGCAGGCCGAAGAGACCCAGTACTTC; CDR3 protein: CASSKGGGSSQAEETQYF
clone size: NA; J gene: TRBJ2-2; V gene: TRBV7-9; D gene: NA; CDR3 DNA: TGTGCCAGCAGCTTCTGGCGGGGTGGAGACGGGGAGCTGTTTTTT; CDR3 protein: CASSFWRGGDGELFF
clone size: NA; J gene: TRBJ1-1; V gene: TRBV25-1; D gene: NA; CDR3 DNA: TGTGCCAGCAGTACTCAGGGTGGCACTGAAGCTTTCTTT; CDR3 protein: CASSTQGGTEAFF
clone size: NA; J gene: TRBJ2-7; V gene: TRBV28; D gene: NA; CDR3 DNA: TGTGCCAGCCTACAGGTTCCCTACGAGCAGTACTTC; CDR3 protein: CASLQVPYEQYF
clone size: NA; J gene: TRBJ1-5; V gene: TRBV5-6; D gene: TRBD1; CDR3 DNA: TGTGCCAGCAGCGGGACAGGAGTCAATCAGCCCCAGCATTTT; CDR3 protein: CASSGTGVNQPQHF
clone size: few; J gene: TRBJ2-3; V gene: TRBV20-1; D gene: NA; CDR3 DNA: TGCAGTGCTGGTGGTGATAGCCTCGATACGCAGTATTTT; CDR3 protein: CSAGGDSLDTQYF
clone size: NA; J gene: TRBJ1-5; V gene: TRBV15; D gene: NA; CDR3 DNA: TGTGCCACCAGCAGAGAGGAAGGGGCAGTGCAGCCCCAGCATTTT; CDR3 protein: CATSREEGAVQPQHF
clone size: NA; J gene: TRBJ1-4; V gene: TRBV6-8; D gene: NA; CDR3 DNA: TGTGCCAGCATAAACTCCCCCCCCCGAGGGCCTAATGAAAAACTGTTTTTT; CDR3 protein: CASINSPPRGPNEKLFF
clone size: NA; J gene: TRBJ2-2; V gene: TRBV7-2; D gene: NA; CDR3 DNA: TGTGCCAGCAGCTTAAGTTCGCGTGGGAACACCGGGGAGCTGTTTTTT; CDR3 protein: CASSLSSRGNTGELFF